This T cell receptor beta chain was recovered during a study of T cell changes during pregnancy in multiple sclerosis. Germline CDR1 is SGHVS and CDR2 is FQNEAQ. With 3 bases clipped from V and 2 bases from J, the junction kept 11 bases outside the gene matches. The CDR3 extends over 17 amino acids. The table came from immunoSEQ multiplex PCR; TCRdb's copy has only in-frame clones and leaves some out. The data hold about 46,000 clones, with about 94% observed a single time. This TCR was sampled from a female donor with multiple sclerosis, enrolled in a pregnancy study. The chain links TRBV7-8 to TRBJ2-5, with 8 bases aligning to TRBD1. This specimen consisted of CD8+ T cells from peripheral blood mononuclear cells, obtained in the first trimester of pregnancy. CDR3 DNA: TGTGCCAGCAGCTTTTTCCATGCGACAGGGGAGCAAGAGACCCAGTACTTC. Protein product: CASSFFHATGEQETQYF.